The 2 T cell receptor beta chains below come from one sample, sequenced in a study of tumor and adjacent non-tumor tissue in lung cancer. Three rounds of nested PCR, following a modified ARM-PCR protocol, produced the TCRbeta library. A single record per CDR3 protein comes from TCRdb applying MiXCR to the multiplex PCR reads. This table holds some 200,000 distinct CDR3 sequences, 71% found once. RNA was extracted from bulk tissue without any cell sorting. Input material: lung tumor tissue. Receptors were obtained from a man aged 55-75 years with non-small cell lung cancer.

Comments on this clonotype: This may stem from a read error, because a much larger clone lies one nucleotide away. The chain is built from TRBV6-1 and TRBJ1-6; 9 bases are a match to TRBD1. Germline V gives CDR1 MNHNS, CDR2 SASEGT. The CDR3 is 15 residues long. The CDR3 DNA reads as TGTGCCAACAGTGAATCGGGACAGGGTACTTCACCCCTCCACTTT. It yields the protein CANSESGQGTSPLHF.

J is TRBJ1-1 and V is TRBV10-1; 7 positions agree with TRBD1. The CDR3 has 13 residues. Germline V CDR1 and CDR2: WNHNN, SYGVQD (reference sequence). With V trimmed by 6 bases and J by 5 bases, 6 bases remained unmatched. The CDR3 DNA sequence: TGCGCCAGCAGCTTCAGGGGGGGAACTGAAGCTTTCTTT. Protein product: CASSFRGGTEAFF.